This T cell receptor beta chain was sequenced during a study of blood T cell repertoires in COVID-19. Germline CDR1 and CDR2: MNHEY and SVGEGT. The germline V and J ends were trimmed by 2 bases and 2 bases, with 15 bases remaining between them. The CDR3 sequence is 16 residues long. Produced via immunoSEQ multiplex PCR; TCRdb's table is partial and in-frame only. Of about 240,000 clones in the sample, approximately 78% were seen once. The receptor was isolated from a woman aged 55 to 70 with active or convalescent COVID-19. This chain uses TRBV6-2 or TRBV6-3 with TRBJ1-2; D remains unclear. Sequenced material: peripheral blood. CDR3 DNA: TGTGCCAGCAGTTACGCCGGGTCAGTTCGCAACTATGGCTACACCTTC. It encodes CASSYAGSVRNYGYTF.